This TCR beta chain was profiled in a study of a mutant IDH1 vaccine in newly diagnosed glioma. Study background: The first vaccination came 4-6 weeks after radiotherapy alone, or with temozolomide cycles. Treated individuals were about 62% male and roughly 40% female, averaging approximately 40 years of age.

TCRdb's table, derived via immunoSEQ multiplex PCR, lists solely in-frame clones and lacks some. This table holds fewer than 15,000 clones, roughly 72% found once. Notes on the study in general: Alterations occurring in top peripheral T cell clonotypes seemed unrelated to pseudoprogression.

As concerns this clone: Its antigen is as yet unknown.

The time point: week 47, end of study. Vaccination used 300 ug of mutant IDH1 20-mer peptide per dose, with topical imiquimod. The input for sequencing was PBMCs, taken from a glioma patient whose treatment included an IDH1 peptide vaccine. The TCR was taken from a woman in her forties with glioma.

The CDR3 DNA reads as TGCGCCAGCAGCGAAGCGGGGGGAAGCTACGAGCAGTACTTC. This codes for CASSEAGGSYEQYF. This chain connects TRBV5-1 to TRBJ2-7; the match to TRBD2 covers 9 bases. The germline V gene encodes CDR1 SGHRS and CDR2 YFSETQ. This CDR3 spans 14 amino acids. V was pared by 4 bases and J by 3 bases, with 5 bases of the junction left unmatched.